The following is a T cell receptor beta chain sequence with its context. The sample originates from a study of blood T cell repertoires in COVID-19. Per the authors' pipeline: Estimation of nucleated cell counts relied on the amplification of reference gene primers. Libraries were prepared by immunoSEQ multiplex PCR; TCRdb keeps only in-frame clonotypes and omits some of them. The V and J calls and clone size are taken from that table; D and trimming were inferred from the DNA. The table lists more than 95,000 clones, roughly nine tenths of them singletons. The CDR3 extends over 13 amino acids. The V gene's germline CDR1 is MNHNY and CDR2 SVGAGI (reference sequence). Trimming removed 4 bases from V and 3 bases from J, with 6 bases in between.

The sequence came from a man aged 45-60 years with COVID-19, enrolled during active disease. Sequenced sample: peripheral blood. The chain links TRBV6-6 to TRBJ2-2; D gene ambiguous. CDR3 nucleotide sequence: TGTGCCAGCAGTTCCGAGTACACCGGGGAGCTGTTTTTT. It yields the protein CASSSEYTGELFF.